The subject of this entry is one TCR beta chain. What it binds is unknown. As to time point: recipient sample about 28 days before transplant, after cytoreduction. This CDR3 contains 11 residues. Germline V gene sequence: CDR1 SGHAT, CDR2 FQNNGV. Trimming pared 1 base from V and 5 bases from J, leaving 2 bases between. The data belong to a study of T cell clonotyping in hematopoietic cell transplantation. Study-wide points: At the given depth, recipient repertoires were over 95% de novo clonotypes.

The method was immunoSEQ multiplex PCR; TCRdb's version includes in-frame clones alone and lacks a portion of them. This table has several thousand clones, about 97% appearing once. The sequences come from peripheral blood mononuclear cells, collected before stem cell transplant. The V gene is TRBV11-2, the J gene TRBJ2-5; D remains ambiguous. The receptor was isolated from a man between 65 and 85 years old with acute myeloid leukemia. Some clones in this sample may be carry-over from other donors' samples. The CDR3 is CASSLVETQYF. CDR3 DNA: TGTGCCAGCAGCTTAGTCGAGACCCAGTACTTC. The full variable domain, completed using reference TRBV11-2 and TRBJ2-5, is EAGVAQSPRYKIIEKRQSVAFWCNPISGHATLYWYQQILGQGPKLLIQFQNNGVVDDSQLPKDRFSAERLKGVDSTLKIQPAKLEDSAVYLCASSLVETQYFGPGTRLLVL.